This T cell receptor beta chain was documented in a study of cytomegalovirus exposure and HLA in healthy donors. Primers included in the PCR were 60 Vbeta and 13 Jbeta primers. Authors' analysis steps: Later reanalysis found 60 million to 90 million unique TCR beta chains, 9 million to 12 million of them shared. Profiling relied on immunoSEQ multiplex PCR, and the TCRdb table lists in-frame clones only, not all of them. That table is the source of V, J and clone size, and D and trimming were worked out from the DNA. The data show approximately 120,000 clones, 75% to 85% seen once. Only one count was recorded for this clone. Its cognate antigen is unknown. Study-level findings and limits: In a later analysis, productive TCRs from donors in an Asian-associated ancestry cluster reportedly carried fewer N-insertions than the cohort mean.

V shed 8 bases and J shed 5 bases, with 16 bases lying between them. The CDR3 totals 13 residues. Per germline, CDR1 SNHLY and CDR2 FYNNEI. The source of this sequence is a woman aged 50 to 60 in good health and CMV-seropositive. The J gene is TRBJ2-7, the V gene TRBV2, with D possibly being TRBD2 (6 bases). Sequencing was done on a sample of PBMCs. This chain's CDR3 is CASGTRGSHEQYF. The CDR3 DNA sequence: TGTGCCAGCGGGACTCGGGGGTCCCACGAGCAGTACTTC.